Presented here are 26 T cell receptor beta chains from one specimen sequenced in a study of T cells in Graves' hyperthyroidism and ophthalmopathy. TCR beta CDR3 regions were amplified from RNA. The HTBI set primed first-round TCR CDR3 RT-PCR. MiXCR, run by TCRdb on the multiplex PCR reads, gives a single entry per CDR3 protein. The repertoire has over 700,000 distinct CDR3 sequences, 38% of them found once; the top ten carry around 9.3%. The sequenced material came from blood. These receptors originate from a man younger than 35 with Graves' hyperthyroidism.

In its sample, this clonotype was seen many times. V is TRBV12-3 or TRBV12-4 and J is TRBJ2-7, with D perhaps matching TRBD2 (5 bases). V was cut by 6 bases and J by 7 bases, with 13 bases left in between. This CDR3 has 12 amino acids. This CDR3 reads CASSTGPGEQYF. CDR3 in DNA: TGTGCCAGCAGCACGGGCCCGGGGGAGCAGTACTTC.

In this sample, this clonotype turned up many times. The chain combines TRBV2 with TRBJ1-6; no firm D call. Germline values: CDR1 SNHLY, CDR2 FYNNEI. The CDR3 runs to 13 residues. V lost 6 bases and J 7 bases, leaving 10 bases between the germline ends. CDR3 nucleotides: TGTGCCAGCAGCATAACAGTGAATTCACCCCTCCACTTT. Encoded protein: CASSITVNSPLHF.

The chain uses TRBV10-1 and TRBJ1-6, with D tentatively TRBD1 (6 bases). Germline lookup yields CDR1 WNHNN and CDR2 SYGVQD (reference sequence). V lost 0 bases, J lost 6 bases, and 15 bases lay in between. The CDR3 loop spans 17 amino acids. The CDR3: CASSESIAGGGNSPLHF. The CDR3 DNA sequence: TGCGCCAGCAGTGAGTCGATTGCGGGGGGCGGTAATTCACCCCTCCACTTT.

This clonotype occurred a few times. The V call is TRBV2, the J call TRBJ2-7, with 8 nucleotides matching TRBD2. Germline V gives CDR1 SNHLY, CDR2 FYNNEI. The CDR3 length is 15 residues. J lost 0 bases, V lost 3 bases, and 4 bases had no gene match. CDR3 coding DNA: TGTGCCAGCAGTGAGGAGCGGGGGAGCTCCTACGAGCAGTACTTC. Translation gives CASSEERGSSYEQYF.

About this clonotype: A read error may produce the germline difference seen at one junction end. This CDR3 is CTSSSAGVNTEAFF. DNA for the CDR3: TGTACCAGCAGCTCAGCCGGAGTGAACACTGAAGCTTTCTTT. This chain connects TRBV7-4 to TRBJ1-1; no firm D call. Germline values: CDR1 SGHVT, CDR2 SQSDAQ. The CDR3 consists of 14 residues.

The chain combines TRBV7-6 with TRBJ2-7, with D tentatively TRBD1 or TRBD2 (5 bases each). This CDR3 is built from 15 residues. Germline V gene lookup returns CDR1 SGHVS and CDR2 FNYEAQ. With 2 bases removed from V and 3 bases from J, the gap between germline ends came to 14 bases. The DNA for the CDR3 is TGTGCCAGCAGCTTAACGGGACGGCAAAGCTACGAGCAGTACTTC. It translates to CASSLTGRQSYEQYF.

The V call is TRBV29-1, the J call TRBJ1-1, with no clear D. The CDR3 loop spans 13 amino acids. Germline V gene sequence: CDR1 SQVTM, CDR2 ANQGSEA. The V and J ends lost 2 bases and 0 bases respectively, with 7 bases between them. This CDR3 is CSVEPGLNTEAFF. The DNA for the CDR3 is TGCAGCGTTGAACCGGGCTTGAACACTGAAGCTTTCTTT.

This chain joins TRBV6-5 and TRBJ2-2, with D maybe TRBD2 (6 bases). CDR1 is MNHEY, CDR2 SVGAGI, per germline. The V and J ends lost 6 bases and 3 bases respectively, with 11 bases between them. There are 14 residues in the CDR3. Here the CDR3 DNA reads TGTGCCAGCAGGTCCAGCGGGTACACCGGGGAGCTGTTTTTT. It encodes CASRSSGYTGELFF.

This clonotype has just a few counts. The V gene is TRBV6-1, the J gene TRBJ1-1, with no clear D. Germline V gene sequence: CDR1 MNHNS, CDR2 SASEGT. CDR3 size: 14 residues. Trimming left V 5 bases short and J 4 bases short, with 14 bases between. The CDR3 nucleotides read TGTGCCAGCAGTACGGGCTTCAAGGCCACTGAAGCTTTCTTT. This translates into CASSTGFKATEAFF.

V and J are TRBV5-1 and TRBJ1-6; TRBD1 matches 7 bases. Germline values: CDR1 SGHRS, CDR2 YFSETQ. CDR3 length: 17 residues. The trim removed 2 bases at V and 7 bases at J, leaving 12 bases unmatched. CDR3 bases: TGCGCCAGCAGCTTCGACGCGGGAGGGGACAGCAATTCACCCCTCCACTTT. It encodes CASSFDAGGDSNSPLHF.

V and J are TRBV12-3 or TRBV12-4 and TRBJ2-6; D is undetermined. The ends were cut back, 4 bases at V and 9 bases at J, with 7 bases in the middle. The CDR3 has 12 amino acids. Written as DNA, the CDR3 is TGTGCCAGCAGTTCAGGAGACAACGTCCTGACTTTC. Translated, it gives CASSSGDNVLTF.

CDR3 sequence (DNA): TGCAGCGCCAGCGCGACAGGGGGCGGAGAGACCCAGTACTTC. This encodes CSASATGGGETQYF. The chain carries TRBV29-1 and TRBJ2-5; the match to TRBD1 covers 10 bases. J was trimmed by 4 bases and V by 7 bases; bases with no gene match: 9. Germline values: CDR1 SQVTM, CDR2 ANQGSEA. The CDR3 is 14 amino acids.

The chain couples TRBV10-3 to TRBJ1-1; a possible D gene is TRBD1 (6 bases). The CDR3 totals 18 residues. Germline CDR1 is ENHRY and CDR2 is SYGVKD. Trimming cost V 4 bases and J 4 bases, with 25 bases left between them. The CDR3 DNA follows: TGTGCCATCAGTGGAGCAGGGGAAAGGACCGGGGTGGGCACTGAAGCTTTCTTT. Translated, it gives CAISGAGERTGVGTEAFF.

This chain uses TRBV12-3 or TRBV12-4 with TRBJ2-2, with 10 bases aligning to TRBD2. The V segment lost 3 bases and the J segment 6 bases; nucleotides outside the gene matches: 7. The CDR3 loop spans 16 amino acids. The CDR3 reads CASSFHSAGGPGELFF. The CDR3 DNA reads as TGTGCCAGCAGTTTTCACTCAGCGGGAGGGCCCGGGGAGCTGTTTTTT.

This clonotype was found many times. The V gene is TRBV19, the J gene TRBJ1-1, with D perhaps TRBD1 (5 bases). The V gene lost 8 bases and the J gene lost 1 base, with 11 bases spanning the gap. The CDR3 sequence is 13 residues long. CDR1 is LNHDA and CDR2 is SQIVND in the germline V gene (reference sequence). The CDR3 is CASQGQQNTEAFF. The CDR3 bases are TGTGCCAGTCAAGGACAACAGAACACTGAAGCTTTCTTT.

Worth noting for this clonotype: Likely a read error: the CDR3 ends without its conserved phenylalanine or tryptophan. Because the CDR3's place on the DNA is in doubt, the DNA is left out and the CDR3 is given as listed by TCRdb. The gene calls are TRBV12-3 or TRBV12-4 and TRBJ1-6; the D segment call TRBD1 is taken from the table without a DNA check. A total of 9 residues make up the CDR3, ends included. The CDR3 sequence is CASSPGTGI.

This clonotype has at least ten counts. The chain has TRBV7-9 and TRBJ2-7; 7 bases are shared with TRBD2. Germline loops: CDR1 SEHNR, CDR2 FQNEAQ (reference sequence). CDR3 size: 15 residues. Trimming took 5 bases from V and 3 from J; bases not matched to a gene: 10. The CDR3 loop reads CASSPNSGRDYEQYF. The CDR3 DNA reads TGTGCCAGCAGCCCTAATTCAGGGAGGGACTACGAGCAGTACTTC. Complete variable domain (other parts from reference TRBV7-9 and TRBJ2-7): DTGVSQNPRHKITKRGQNVTFRCDPISEHNRLYWYRQTLGQGPEFLTYFQNEAQLEKSRLLSDRFSAERPKGSFSTLEIQRTEQGDSAMYLCASSPNSGRDYEQYFGPGTRLTVT.

With regard to this clonotype: One junction end disagrees with the germline gene, perhaps due to a read error. V usage is TRBV11-2 and J usage is TRBJ1-1; D is undetermined. The CDR3 has 14 residues. The germline CDR1 and CDR2 sequences are SGHAT and FQNNGV. The CDR3 loop is CASSPDDRHTKAFF. In DNA form, the CDR3 reads TGTGCCAGCAGCCCAGATGACCGACACACTAAAGCTTTCTTT.

This clonotype has a count of ten or more. The rearrangement links TRBV7-2 to TRBJ1-2; 12 bases are a match to TRBD1. The CDR3 has 15 residues. Germline V gene data show CDR1 as SGHTA and CDR2 as FQGNSA. Trimming removed 6 bases from V and 8 bases from J; junction bases left unmatched: 10. CDR3 sequence: CASSLEGQGAQGYTF. In DNA, the CDR3 is TGTGCCAGCAGTCTTGAGGGACAGGGGGCTCAGGGCTACACCTTC.

This clonotype came up many times. The chain is built from TRBV7-6 and TRBJ2-5, with 10 positions matching TRBD2. Germline CDR1 SGHVS, CDR2 FNYEAQ. V was pared by 0 bases and J by 5 bases, with 3 bases of the junction left unmatched. The CDR3 has 15 amino acids. CDR3 amino acids: CASSLAASGGETQYF. The DNA of the CDR3 is TGTGCCAGCAGCTTAGCTGCTAGCGGGGGTGAGACCCAGTACTTC.

The gene calls are TRBV20-1 and TRBJ1-2; 8 bases align to TRBD1. Per the germline V gene, CDR1 is DFQATT and CDR2 is SNEGSKA (reference sequence). The ends lost 3 bases at V and 4 bases at J; junction bases unmatched: 4. The CDR3 is made up of 13 amino acids. The CDR3 spells CSASQGAGYGYTF. As DNA, the CDR3 is TGCAGTGCTAGCCAGGGGGCCGGCTATGGCTACACCTTC.

This chain connects TRBV5-1 to TRBJ2-7; 10 bases line up with TRBD1. V shed 4 bases, J shed 9 bases, and the junction held 4 bases outside the gene matches. This CDR3 has 12 residues. Looked up from germline, CDR1 is SGHRS and CDR2 is YFSETQ. The CDR3 DNA reads as TGCGCCAGCAGCCCCCGGGACAGGGGGCAGTACTTC. The encoded protein is CASSPRDRGQYF.

The J gene is TRBJ1-2, the V gene TRBV10-3; tentatively, D is TRBD1 (5 bases). V dropped 6 bases and J dropped 3 bases, with 14 bases sitting between them. The CDR3 loop spans 14 amino acids. Germline CDR1 reads ENHRY; CDR2 reads SYGVKD. The CDR3 loop reads CAIRPGTRDYGYTF. DNA of the CDR3: TGTGCCATCAGACCCGGGACTAGAGACTATGGCTACACCTTC.

The chain combines TRBV12-5 with TRBJ2-5, with no clear D. Germline V gene data show CDR1 as LGHNT and CDR2 as FRNRAP. The CDR3 is made up of 14 amino acids. Trimming cost V 6 bases and J 4 bases, with 15 bases left between them. In DNA, the CDR3 is TGTGCTAGTGGCAGAGAAGCCTCCTCAGAGACCCAGTACTTC. Translated: CASGREASSETQYF.

Turning to this clonotype: A much larger clone lies one base from this, so it may be a read error. This chain connects TRBV7-2 to TRBJ1-4; maybe TRBD1 (5 bases). The CDR3 has 14 amino acids. Per the germline V gene, CDR1 is SGHTA and CDR2 is FQGNSA. This chain's CDR3 is CASSLDRRNENLFF. The CDR3 coding sequence is TGTGCCAGCAGCTTAGACAGGCGAAATGAAAATCTGTTTTTT. The full variable domain, its missing parts supplied by reference TRBV7-2 and TRBJ1-4, is GAGVSQSPSNKVTEKGKDVELRCDPISGHTALYWYRQSLGQGLEFLIYFQGNSAPDKSGLPSDRFSAERTGGSVSTLTIQRTQQEDSAVYLCASSLDRRNENLFFGSGTQLSVL.

This clonotype was detected a few times. The chain employs TRBV19 and TRBJ1-4; D is undetermined. The V and J ends lost 6 bases and 6 bases respectively, with 8 bases between them. The germline V gene encodes CDR1 LNHDA and CDR2 SQIVND (reference sequence). The CDR3 extends over 12 amino acids. CDR3 protein: CASRNLHEKLFF. CDR3 bases: TGTGCCAGTAGGAACTTGCATGAAAAACTGTTTTTT.